These 32 T cell receptor beta chains originate from one sample sequenced in a study of spatial heterogeneity in lung cancer. Noted time point: sample taken at primary tumor resection. The sequenced material consisted of unsorted whole RNA from tumor, nontumor lung or frozen PBMC. TCRdb recomputed calls from the 5' RACE reads with MiXCR, one row per CDR3 protein. The data contain tens of thousands of distinct CDR3 sequences, roughly 4.6% of them singletons. The specimen comprised PBMCs, sampled at surgery. The receptors shown here come from a male donor with early-stage non-small cell lung cancer.

This clonotype was detected ten times or more. The chain couples TRBV6-5 to TRBJ2-7, with 10 bases matching TRBD2. Germline assignment: CDR1 MNHEY and CDR2 SVGAGI. This CDR3 comprises 15 residues. The trim removed 6 bases at V and 9 bases at J, leaving 14 bases unmatched. The CDR3 DNA is TGTGCCAGCAGGACGGAGCGGGAGGGCCACGTAGGGCAGTACTTC. Its protein product is CASRTEREGHVGQYF.

This clonotype was detected many times. The V call is TRBV29-1, the J call TRBJ1-2, with D possibly being TRBD1 (5 bases). This CDR3 is built from 14 residues. V lost 3 bases and J 4 bases, leaving 15 bases between the germline ends. CDR1 and CDR2 from the germline V gene are SQVTM and ANQGSEA. The CDR3 protein is CSVEGSGGIYGYTF. CDR3 nucleotides: TGCAGCGTTGAGGGGAGCGGGGGTATCTATGGCTACACCTTC. Full variable domain (outside the CDR3, taken from reference TRBV29-1 and TRBJ1-2): SAVISQKPSRDICQRGTSLTIQCQVDSQVTMMFWYRQQPGQSLTLIATANQGSEATYESGFVIDKFPISRPNLTFSTLTVSNMSPEDSSIYLCSVEGSGGIYGYTFGSGTRLTVV.

There are many counts of this clonotype. The rearrangement uses TRBV28 and TRBJ2-7, with D perhaps matching TRBD1 (6 bases). Germline CDR1 reads MDHEN; CDR2 reads SYDVKM. The CDR3 contains 11 residues. The V end lost 9 bases, the J end lost 3 bases, and 9 bases lay between the germline ends. CDR3 coding DNA: TGTGCCAGTACGGACAGCTACGAGCAGTACTTC. Amino acid sequence: CASTDSYEQYF.

This clonotype has a count of ten or more. The V and J genes are TRBV28 and TRBJ2-2; 13 bases match TRBD2. V lost 4 bases, J lost 2 bases, and 1 base stayed unmatched. The germline V gene encodes CDR1 MDHEN and CDR2 SYDVKM. CDR3 size: 16 residues. In DNA form, the CDR3 reads TGTGCCAGCAGTTGGACTAGCGGGAGAAACACCGGGGAGCTGTTTTTT. Translation: CASSWTSGRNTGELFF.

This clonotype was seen repeatedly, ten times or more. The V and J genes are TRBV6-2 or TRBV6-3 and TRBJ1-5, with 7 bases aligning to TRBD1. The CDR3 has 17 amino acids. The germline CDR1 and CDR2 sequences are MNHEY and SVGEGT. The V and J ends lost 0 bases and 2 bases, in that order; junction bases with no gene match: 7. CDR3 in amino acids: CASSYSLTGSGNQPQHF. The CDR3 DNA follows: TGTGCCAGCAGTTACTCTTTGACAGGGAGTGGCAATCAGCCCCAGCATTTT.

This clonotype was counted at least ten times. The chain has TRBV28 and TRBJ1-1, with unresolved D. V gave up 6 bases and J gave up 1 base, with 12 bases separating them. The CDR3 contains 14 residues. Germline CDR1 and CDR2: MDHEN and SYDVKM. The CDR3 loop is CASSPAGPNTEAFF. CDR3 nucleotide sequence: TGTGCCAGCAGCCCCGCAGGTCCGAACACTGAAGCTTTCTTT.

In its sample, this clonotype was seen many times. V usage is TRBV27 and J usage is TRBJ2-5; tentative D call: TRBD1 (6 bases). The germline CDR1 and CDR2 sequences are MNHEY and SMNVEV (reference sequence). The CDR3 sequence is 14 residues long. Deletions cut 3 bases from V and 0 bases from J, with 8 bases between. CDR3 loop: CASSFRDNQETQYF. In DNA form, the CDR3 reads TGTGCCAGCAGTTTCCGGGACAACCAAGAGACCCAGTACTTC.

In its sample, this clonotype was seen many times. V is TRBV20-1 and J is TRBJ1-5; D call uncertain. This CDR3 has 13 amino acids. V lost 4 bases to trimming and J lost 1 base, with 8 bases between them. Germline values: CDR1 DFQATT, CDR2 SNEGSKA (reference sequence). The CDR3 sequence: CSATQESNQPQHF. CDR3 sequence (DNA): TGCAGTGCTACGCAGGAAAGCAATCAGCCCCAGCATTTT.

This clonotype was picked up many times. This rearrangement joins TRBV12-3 or TRBV12-4 to TRBJ1-1; D unresolved. The CDR3 totals 13 residues. V shed 8 bases and J shed 1 base, with 11 bases lying between them. CDR3 in DNA: TGTGCCAGCGGAGGCCAGACGAACACTGAAGCTTTCTTT. This translates into CASGGQTNTEAFF.

This clonotype was recorded at least ten times. The chain links TRBV27 to TRBJ1-6; D not resolved. The V gene lost 4 bases and the J gene lost 10 bases, with 5 bases spanning the gap. The CDR3 loop spans 11 amino acids. CDR1 and CDR2 (germline): MNHEY, SMNVEV (reference sequence). The CDR3 nucleotides read TGTGCCAGCAGTTCGGGATCACCCCTCCACTTT. It codes for CASSSGSPLHF.

Ten or more counts support this clonotype. This sequence joins TRBV4-2 and TRBJ2-2; the match to TRBD2 covers 11 bases. V was clipped by 2 bases and J by 0 bases; unmatched bases: 11. This CDR3 spans 20 amino acids. Germline values: CDR1 LGHNA, CDR2 YNFKEQ. CDR3 loop: CASSQRRLAGTNPNTGELFF. The CDR3 DNA reads TGTGCCAGCAGCCAACGCCGACTAGCGGGAACGAATCCGAACACCGGGGAGCTGTTTTTT.

This clonotype appeared many times. The rearrangement uses TRBV6-5 and TRBJ1-4; no definite D call. The CDR3 has 14 residues. The germline gives CDR1 MNHEY, CDR2 SVGAGI. Trimming took 6 bases from V and 8 from J, leaving 16 bases between them. DNA for the CDR3: TGTGCCAGCAGACGCCGACGGGGAGAGGAAAAACTGTTTTTT. Amino acids: CASRRRRGEEKLFF.

This clonotype was counted at least ten times. The gene calls are TRBV12-3 or TRBV12-4 and TRBJ2-2; D is possibly TRBD2 (5 bases). The CDR3 runs to 16 residues. Trimming took 10 bases from V and 2 from J, leaving 20 bases between them. CDR3 protein: CATARRIPINTGELFF. DNA of the CDR3: TGTGCCACCGCCAGGAGGATTCCCATAAACACCGGGGAGCTGTTTTTT.

This clonotype was seen at least ten times. V is TRBV7-9 and J is TRBJ1-4, with no clear D. V lost 0 bases to trimming and J lost 9 bases, with 14 bases between them. The germline CDR1 and CDR2 sequences are SEHNR and FQNEAQ (reference sequence). This CDR3 comprises 15 residues. Written as DNA, the CDR3 is TGTGCCAGCAGCTTAGCGGGAGGGTTCGGACAAAAACTGTTTTTT. It encodes CASSLAGGFGQKLFF.

This clonotype has at least ten counts. The CDR3 coding sequence is TGTGCCAGCATTCGGCGGACCGGGGAGCTGTTTTTT. It translates to CASIRRTGELFF. The gene calls are TRBV6-6 and TRBJ2-2; the D is unclear. V lost 7 bases and J lost 5, with 8 bases in between. The germline V gene encodes CDR1 MNHNY and CDR2 SVGAGI (reference sequence). The CDR3 length is 12 residues.

This clonotype has at least ten counts. The J gene is TRBJ1-5, the V gene TRBV28; 7 positions agree with TRBD1. Unmatched junction bases numbered 3, after V lost 4 bases and J lost 0 bases. Germline lookup yields CDR1 MDHEN and CDR2 SYDVKM. This CDR3 has 15 amino acids. CDR3 DNA: TGTGCCAGCAGTTCGACAGGGTATAGCAATCAGCCCCAGCATTTT. This translates into CASSSTGYSNQPQHF.

The chain has TRBV3-1 and TRBJ1-2; D unresolved. The CDR3 sequence is 14 residues long. The germline V gene has CDR1 LGHDT and CDR2 YNNKEL (reference sequence). The V end was cut by 4 bases, the J end by 0 bases, with 9 bases between. The CDR3 coding sequence is TGTGCCAGCAGCCTAGGCGGAACTAACTATGGCTACACCTTC. This sequence encodes CASSLGGTNYGYTF.

This clonotype occurred many times. V usage is TRBV6-1 and J usage is TRBJ2-3; TRBD2 matches 9 bases. Germline values: CDR1 MNHNS, CDR2 SASEGT. This CDR3 region has 18 residues. J was trimmed by 4 bases and V by 0 bases; bases with no gene match: 11. Here the CDR3 DNA reads TGTGCCAGCAGTGAAGCGAGGTTCGGCGGGGGGGCCTCAGATACGCAGTATTTT. It encodes CASSEARFGGGASDTQYF.

This clonotype was recorded many times. V and J are TRBV4-3 and TRBJ2-3; 8 nucleotides align to TRBD2. The CDR3 is made up of 18 amino acids. J lost 4 bases, V lost 0 bases, and 12 bases had no gene match. Germline V gives CDR1 LGHNA, CDR2 YSLEER. The CDR3 DNA is TGCGCCAGCAGCCAAGAACGGGGGGGACTATCTGCGCCAGATACGCAGTATTTT. Protein sequence: CASSQERGGLSAPDTQYF.

Ten or more counts support this clonotype. The rearrangement links TRBV5-6 to TRBJ2-3, with 8 bases matching TRBD2. Per germline, CDR1 SGHDT and CDR2 YYEEEE. J was trimmed by 1 base and V by 2 bases; bases with no gene match: 9. The CDR3 is 17 residues long. The CDR3 DNA follows: TGTGCCAGCAGCTTCGAAGCGGGAGACTGGGGCACAGATACGCAGTATTTT. It is translated as CASSFEAGDWGTDTQYF.

Ten or more counts support this clonotype. V usage is TRBV5-1 and J usage is TRBJ2-7; D ambiguous. The CDR3 runs 14 residues. Germline lookup yields CDR1 SGHRS and CDR2 YFSETQ. V was trimmed by 1 base and J by 0 bases, leaving 8 bases between them. Here the CDR3 reads CASSLTVTSYEQYF. Written as DNA, the CDR3 is TGCGCCAGCAGCTTGACGGTTACCTCCTACGAGCAGTACTTC.

This clonotype occurred many times. This chain joins TRBV7-9 and TRBJ2-7; TRBD1 matches at 7 bases. Germline V CDR1 and CDR2: SEHNR, FQNEAQ (reference sequence). This CDR3 has 15 amino acids. The trim removed 4 bases at V and 4 bases at J, leaving 10 bases unmatched. The CDR3 nucleotides are TGTGCCAGCAGCTCGACCACCGGGACAGCTTACGAGCAGTACTTC. Amino acid sequence: CASSSTTGTAYEQYF. The variable domain in full, completed from reference TRBV7-9 and TRBJ2-7, reads DTGVSQNPRHKITKRGQNVTFRCDPISEHNRLYWYRQTLGQGPEFLTYFQNEAQLEKSRLLSDRFSAERPKGSFSTLEIQRTEQGDSAMYLCASSSTTGTAYEQYFGPGTRLTVT.

This clonotype occurred many times. The rearrangement uses TRBV11-1 and TRBJ2-7, with D tentatively TRBD2 (6 bases). Trimming stripped 1 base from V and 5 bases from J, with 9 bases between. Germline assignment: CDR1 SGHAT and CDR2 FQDESV (reference sequence). The CDR3 runs to 13 residues. CDR3 residues: CASSLVGEDEQYF. The CDR3 bases are TGTGCCAGCAGCTTAGTAGGGGAGGACGAGCAGTACTTC.

This clonotype was counted ten times or more. The chain combines TRBV6-4 with TRBJ2-1; 12 positions match TRBD2. Losses at the gene ends were 6 bases for V and 5 bases for J; bases not matched to a gene: 14. Germline CDR1 is MRHNA and CDR2 is SNTAGT. CDR3 length: 18 residues. CDR3 nucleotide sequence: TGTGCCAGCAGCCGAACGCTAGCGGGAGGGCCTGGGGACAATGAGCAGTTCTTC. As protein: CASSRTLAGGPGDNEQFF.

The table lists this clonotype with many counts. The chain is built from TRBV15 and TRBJ2-3; 7 positions agree with TRBD2. Germline CDR1 LNHNV, CDR2 YYDKDF (reference sequence). J lost 6 bases, V lost 0 bases, and 6 bases had no gene match. This CDR3 spans 15 amino acids. The CDR3 protein is CATSRDWRETDTQYF. CDR3 sequence (DNA): TGTGCCACCAGCAGAGACTGGCGGGAGACGGATACGCAGTATTTT.

This clonotype was counted many times. V usage is TRBV7-9 and J usage is TRBJ1-2; D not certain. The CDR3 is 13 residues long. The V gene lost 4 bases and the J gene lost 7 bases, with 13 bases spanning the gap. CDR1 is SEHNR and CDR2 is FQNEAQ in the germline V gene (reference sequence). The CDR3 region is CASSSTAGSGYTF. For the CDR3, the DNA is TGTGCCAGCAGCTCTACAGCGGGGTCTGGCTACACCTTC.

V and J are TRBV7-9 and TRBJ2-7; D not certain. In germline, CDR1 is SEHNR, CDR2 FQNEAQ (reference sequence). V was shortened by 8 bases and J by 2 bases, with 19 bases between the two germline ends. The CDR3 totals 15 residues. The CDR3 DNA is TGTGCCAGCGCAAAGGCAAGCGCCCCCCCCTACGAGCAGTACTTC. Translated, it gives CASAKASAPPYEQYF.

This clonotype was counted a few times. The V and J genes are TRBV12-3 or TRBV12-4 and TRBJ1-4; D unclear. The CDR3 is 14 residues long. The V and J ends lost 6 bases and 3 bases respectively, with 11 bases between them. In DNA, the CDR3 is TGTGCCAGCAGCCCTAGCCGGCCTAATGAAAAACTGTTTTTT. This encodes CASSPSRPNEKLFF.

This clonotype was counted many times. The chain is built from TRBV5-1 and TRBJ2-5; possible D gene TRBD2, 5 bases. The CDR3 consists of 15 residues. Per germline, CDR1 SGHRS and CDR2 YFSETQ. V lost 4 bases and J 0 bases, leaving 13 bases between the germline ends. The CDR3 bases are TGCGCCAGCAGCCGTCCCGGGAACCACCAAGAGACCCAGTACTTC. This codes for CASSRPGNHQETQYF.

This clonotype was counted between two and nine times. This chain uses TRBV19 with TRBJ2-2, with unresolved D. CDR3 size: 15 residues. Trimming shortened V by 9 bases and J by 4 bases, and 18 bases separated the two germline ends. Germline V CDR1 and CDR2: LNHDA, SQIVND (reference sequence). CDR3 in amino acids: CASRRALSFTGELFF. The CDR3 bases are TGTGCCAGCCGCCGGGCCCTCTCGTTCACCGGGGAGCTGTTTTTT.

This clonotype was recorded many times. The chain links TRBV7-8 to TRBJ2-2; 9 nucleotides agree with TRBD1. The CDR3 covers 15 residues. Looked up from germline, CDR1 is SGHVS and CDR2 is FQNEAQ. Trimming at V came to 6 bases and at J to 5 bases, leaving 7 bases not matched to a gene. The CDR3 DNA follows: TGTGCCAGCAGTTCCAGGGACAGGGCTACCGGGGAGCTGTTTTTT. Its translation: CASSSRDRATGELFF.

This clonotype has a count of ten or more. The chain carries TRBV10-3 and TRBJ2-1; D unresolved. CDR1 ENHRY and CDR2 SYGVKD come from the germline V gene. The CDR3 sequence is 12 residues long. With 4 bases removed from V and 15 bases from J, the gap between germline ends came to 16 bases. As DNA, the CDR3 is TGTGCCATCAGTGCCCAGCCTGGGGATGGGTTCTTC. Translating gives CAISAQPGDGFF.